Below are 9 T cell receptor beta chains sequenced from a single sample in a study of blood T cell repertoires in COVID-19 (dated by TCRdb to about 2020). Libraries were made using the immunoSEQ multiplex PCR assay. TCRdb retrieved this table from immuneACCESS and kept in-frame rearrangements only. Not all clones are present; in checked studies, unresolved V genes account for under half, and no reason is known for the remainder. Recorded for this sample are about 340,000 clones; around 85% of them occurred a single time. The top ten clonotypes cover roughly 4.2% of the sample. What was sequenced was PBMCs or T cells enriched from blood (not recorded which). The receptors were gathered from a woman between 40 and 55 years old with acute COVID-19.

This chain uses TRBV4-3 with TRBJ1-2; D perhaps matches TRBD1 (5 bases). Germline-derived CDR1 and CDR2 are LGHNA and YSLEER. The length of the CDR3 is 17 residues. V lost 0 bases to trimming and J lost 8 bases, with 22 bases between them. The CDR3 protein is CASSQERGLTNGYGYTF. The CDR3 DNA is TGCGCCAGCAGCCAAGAGCGGGGCCTTACAAATGGCTACGGCTACACCTTC.

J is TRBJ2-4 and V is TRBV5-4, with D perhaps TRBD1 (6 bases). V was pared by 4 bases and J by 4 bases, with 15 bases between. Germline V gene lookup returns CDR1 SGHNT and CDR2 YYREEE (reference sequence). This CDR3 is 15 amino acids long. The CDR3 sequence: CASSPTGTTKNIQYF. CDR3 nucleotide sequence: TGTGCCAGCAGCCCCACCGGGACAACTAAAAACATTCAGTACTTC.

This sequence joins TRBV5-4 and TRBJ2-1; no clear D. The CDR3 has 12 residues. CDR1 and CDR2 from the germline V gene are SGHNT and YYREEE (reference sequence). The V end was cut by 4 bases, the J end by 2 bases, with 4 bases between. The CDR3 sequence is CASSQTYNEQFF. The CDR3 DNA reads TGTGCCAGCAGCCAAACCTACAATGAGCAGTTCTTC.

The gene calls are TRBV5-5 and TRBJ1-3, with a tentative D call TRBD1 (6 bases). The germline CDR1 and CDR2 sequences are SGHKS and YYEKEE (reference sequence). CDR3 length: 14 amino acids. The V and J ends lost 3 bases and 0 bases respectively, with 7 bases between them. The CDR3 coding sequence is TGTGCCAGCAGCTGGGACATCTCTGGAAACACCATATATTTT. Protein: CASSWDISGNTIYF.

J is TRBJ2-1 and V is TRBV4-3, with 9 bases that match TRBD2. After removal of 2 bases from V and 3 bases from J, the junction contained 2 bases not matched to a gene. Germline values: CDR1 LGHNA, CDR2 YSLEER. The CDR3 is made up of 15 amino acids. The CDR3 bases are TGCGCCAGCAGCCAAAAAGCGGGGGGCTACAATGAGCAGTTCTTC. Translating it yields CASSQKAGGYNEQFF.

CDR3 nucleotides: TGTGCCAGCAGCTTAGGCGGATGGACAGGGAACTATGGCTACACCTTC. Protein product: CASSLGGWTGNYGYTF. The chain carries TRBV11-2 and TRBJ1-2; 8 nucleotides align to TRBD1. V shed 1 base and J 2 bases; nucleotides not matched to a gene: 6. Germline CDR1 and CDR2: SGHAT and FQNNGV. The CDR3 sequence is 16 residues long.

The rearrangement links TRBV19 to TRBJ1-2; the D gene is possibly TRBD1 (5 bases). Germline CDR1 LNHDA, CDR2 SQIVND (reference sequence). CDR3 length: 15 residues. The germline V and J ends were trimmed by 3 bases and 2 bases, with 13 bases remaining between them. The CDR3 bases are TGTGCCAGTAGTATTGTTCACGGGGGGAACTATGGCTACACCTTC. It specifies CASSIVHGGNYGYTF.

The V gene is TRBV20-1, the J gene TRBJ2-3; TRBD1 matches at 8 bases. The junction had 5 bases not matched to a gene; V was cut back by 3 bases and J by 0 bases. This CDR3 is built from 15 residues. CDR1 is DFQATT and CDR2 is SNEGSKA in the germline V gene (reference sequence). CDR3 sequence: CSASGGQGSTDTQYF. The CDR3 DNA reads TGCAGTGCTAGTGGAGGACAGGGTAGCACAGATACGCAGTATTTT.

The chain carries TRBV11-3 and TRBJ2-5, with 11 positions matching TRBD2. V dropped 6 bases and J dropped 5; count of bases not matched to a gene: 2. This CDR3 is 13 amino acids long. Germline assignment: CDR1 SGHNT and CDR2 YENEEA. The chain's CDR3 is CASSLAGGETQYF. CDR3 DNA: TGTGCCAGCAGTCTAGCGGGAGGTGAGACCCAGTACTTC.